Listed below are T cell receptor beta chains from one sample, sequenced in a study of early T cells in non-severe SARS-CoV-2 infection. From the 5' RACE reads, TCRdb called clonotypes with MiXCR, one entry per CDR3 protein. The table lists around 68,000 distinct CDR3 sequences, 10% to 15% of them singletons. This specimen consisted of whole blood, obtained at baseline. These receptors were obtained from an adult who was a healthcare worker with PCR-confirmed SARS-CoV-2 infection or an uninfected control (not recorded which). Each CDR3 is given with its conserved first and last residue. A D gene is named only where the DNA matches it firmly. Only some rows state a clone size, as once, few, many or a class for expanded clones.

>TRBJ2-2|TRBD1|TRBV6-2/TRBV6-3|.
CASSLGQGAADTGELFF
TGTGCCAGCAGTTTAGGACAGGGGGCGGCGGACACCGGGGAGCTGTTTTTT
>TRBJ1-6|.|TRBV27|.
CASSLSGRVKPLHF
TGTGCCAGCAGTTTATCGGGCAGGGTGAAACCCCTCCACTTT
>TRBJ2-7|TRBD1|TRBV7-2|many
CASSGDRDHEQYF
TGTGCCAGCAGCGGGGACAGGGACCACGAGCAGTACTTC
>TRBJ2-1|.|TRBV7-9|many
CASSRGGGRIMGNEQFF
TGTGCCAGCAGCCGGGGAGGGGGCCGCATTATGGGGAATGAGCAGTTCTTC
>TRBJ2-3|.|TRBV6-5|few
CASTRSSSTDTQYF
TGTGCCAGCACCCGGTCGAGTAGCACAGATACGCAGTATTTT
>TRBJ1-2|.|TRBV7-9|few
CASSLEYQDFTNYGYTF
TGTGCCAGCAGCTTAGAATATCAGGATTTCACTAACTATGGCTACACCTTC
>TRBJ2-1|.|TRBV7-2|many
CASSLRTGASNGEQFF
TGTGCCAGCAGCTTAAGGACGGGGGCCTCCAACGGTGAGCAGTTCTTC
>TRBJ2-1|.|TRBV11-2|few
CASSSSQEGYNEQFF
TGTGCCAGCAGCTCCTCGCAGGAGGGATACAATGAGCAGTTCTTC
>TRBJ2-3|.|TRBV7-9|.
CASSLIASTDTQYF
TGTGCCAGCAGCTTAATAGCCAGCACAGATACGCAGTATTTT
>TRBJ1-6|.|TRBV14|many
CASSQSRGRSINSPLHF
TGTGCCAGCAGTCAATCGCGGGGCCGCTCGATAAATTCACCCCTCCACTTT
>TRBJ2-1|TRBD1|TRBV6-2/TRBV6-3|.
CASSPLLQGAGYNEQFF
TGTGCCAGCAGTCCTCTTCTTCAGGGGGCAGGTTACAATGAGCAGTTCTTC
>TRBJ2-7|TRBD1|TRBV9|.
CASSVGTGPFYEQYF
TGTGCCAGCAGCGTAGGGACAGGACCTTTCTACGAGCAGTACTTC
>TRBJ2-7|.|TRBV6-2/TRBV6-3|.
CASTTLVGTHEQYF
TGTGCCAGCACCACCTTAGTGGGGACCCACGAGCAGTACTTC
>TRBJ2-7|.|TRBV7-2|many
CASSLGSGSYEQYF
TGTGCCAGCAGCTTAGGGTCGGGATCCTACGAGCAGTACTTC
>TRBJ1-1|.|TRBV5-1|.
CASNFVPGNTEAFF
TGCGCCAGCAACTTTGTGCCGGGGAACACTGAAGCTTTCTTT
>TRBJ2-2|TRBD1|TRBV20-1|.
CSAISGQGASGELFF
TGCAGTGCCATTTCGGGACAGGGGGCAAGCGGGGAGCTGTTTTTT
>TRBJ1-6|.|TRBV5-1|few
CASSIYSPGAYNSPLHF
TGCGCCAGCAGCATCTACTCACCTGGGGCCTATAATTCACCCCTCCACTTT
>TRBJ2-3|.|TRBV24-1|.
CATSDASTGDTQYF
TGTGCCACCAGTGATGCCTCGACAGGAGATACGCAGTATTTT
>TRBJ2-7|.|TRBV29-1|.
CSVEARDNYEQYF
TGCAGCGTTGAAGCTAGGGACAACTACGAGCAGTACTTC
>TRBJ2-7|.|TRBV6-2/TRBV6-3|few
CASSYSRSETGTLSYEQYF
TGTGCCAGCAGTTACTCAAGGAGTGAGACAGGGACTCTTTCCTACGAGCAGTACTTC
>TRBJ1-5|.|TRBV6-2/TRBV6-3|.
CASTSTANQPQHF
TGTGCCAGCACATCGACAGCCAATCAGCCCCAGCATTTT
>TRBJ1-1|.|TRBV7-6|many
CASSLAAQPNSMNTEAFF
TGTGCCAGCAGCTTAGCTGCGCAGCCAAATTCAATGAACACTGAAGCTTTCTTT
>TRBJ2-5|.|TRBV20-1|medium-sized
CSARDGGDVGQETQYF
TGCAGTGCTAGAGATGGAGGTGATGTGGGGCAAGAGACCCAGTACTTC
>TRBJ1-4|.|TRBV7-9|.
CASSPQGSNEKLFF
TGTGCCAGCAGCCCTCAGGGAAGTAATGAAAAACTGTTTTTT
>TRBJ1-5|.|TRBV7-2|many
CASSPNVGAGQPQHF
TGTGCCAGCAGTCCTAATGTTGGGGCCGGCCAGCCCCAGCATTTT
>TRBJ2-1|.|TRBV18|few
CASSLVSGPYNEQFF
TGTGCCAGCTCACTTGTTAGCGGACCCTACAATGAGCAGTTCTTC
>TRBJ2-3|.|TRBV7-9|many
CASSFLRDTQYF
TGTGCCAGCAGCTTCCTTCGAGATACGCAGTATTTT
>TRBJ1-1|.|TRBV29-1|few
CSSTGAWGTEAFF
TGCAGCTCGACAGGAGCCTGGGGGACTGAAGCTTTCTTT
>TRBJ2-3|.|TRBV7-9|few
CASSLLGRPTDTQYF
TGTGCCAGCAGCTTATTGGGGCGACCCACAGATACGCAGTATTTT